This TCR beta chain was profiled in a study of OX40 agonist ivuxolimab in advanced cancers. V lost 2 bases, J lost 5 bases, and 18 bases lay in between. Germline values: CDR1 KGHSH, CDR2 LQKENI. The CDR3 consists of 16 residues. Method: immunoSEQ multiplex PCR; TCRdb's copy keeps in-frame clones and lacks some. The data show about 80,000 clones, roughly 84% seen once. The V call is TRBV18, the J call TRBJ1-1; no reliable D call. Sequences were derived from CD4+ or CD8+ T cells sorted from blood, sampled in a trial of the OX40 agonist ivuxolimab. The TCR comes from an adult with an advanced solid tumor such as melanoma, head and neck, liver or kidney cancer. The CDR3 here is CASSPGKVMDRTEAFF. DNA for the CDR3: TGTGCCAGCTCACCAGGAAAGGTTATGGATAGGACTGAAGCTTTCTTT.